In its sample, the clone carrying this T cell receptor beta chain was seen many times. This entry comes from a study of T cells in Graves' hyperthyroidism and ophthalmopathy. Looking at the study overall: Prior to any treatment, at the point of initial diagnosis, peripheral blood was collected.

TCR beta CDR3 region amplification was performed from RNA transcripts. In the first-round RT-PCR of the TCR CDR3, the HTBI primer set was used. TCRdb re-derived calls from the multiplex PCR reads in MiXCR, one entry per CDR3 protein. The sample lists almost 350,000 distinct CDR3 sequences; around 18% were seen once. Sequences were obtained from blood. This clonotype was obtained from a woman in her thirties or forties with Graves' ophthalmopathy.

DNA for the CDR3: TGCAGTGCTAGTTCCATAGGACAGCCCTACGAGCAGTACTTC. Amino acids: CSASSIGQPYEQYF. V and J are TRBV20-1 and TRBJ2-7; weak D call: TRBD1 (6 bases). Germline loops: CDR1 DFQATT, CDR2 SNEGSKA (reference sequence). The CDR3 spans 14 residues. Trimming cost V 3 bases and J 2 bases, with 14 bases left between them.